This T cell receptor (beta chain) was profiled in a study of shared clonotypes between healthy human individuals. The V gene lost 5 bases and the J gene lost 1 base, with 8 bases spanning the gap. Germline CDR1 is SGHTA and CDR2 is FQGTGA. CDR3 length equals 13 residues. Assay execution took place at the deep level. The data were produced by immunoSEQ multiplex PCR, yet TCRdb's version contains in-frame clones alone and is incomplete. The sample holds hundreds of thousands of clones, 60% to 75% seen once. This clonotype was sampled from a woman in her 30s in good health. The chain uses TRBV7-3 and TRBJ1-1, with D uncertain. Sequencing was performed on memory CD4+ T cells sorted from blood. The subset denotes: CD45RA-negative fraction. The CDR3 reads CASSPGPNTEAFF. In nucleotides, the CDR3 is TGTGCCAGCAGCCCCGGGCCGAACACTGAAGCTTTCTTT.